A selection of T cell receptor beta chains follows, all from one sample in a study of vaccination effects on CD4 cells after COVID-19. These receptors have no known antigen. Sequencing used immunoSEQ multiplex PCR; TCRdb keeps in-frame clones, though not all of them. The sample shows just under 30,000 clones, 60% to 75% of them seen only once. Source: CD4+ T cells from PBMCs cultured with HCoV-OC43 spike peptides, taken after COVID-19 vaccination. The receptor set was obtained from a human donor who received a COVID-19 vaccine. The CDR3 runs from the conserved cysteine through the conserved F or W. A D gene is named only where the DNA matches it firmly. The size entry is marked missing in some rows and otherwise reads once, few, many or a size class.

V	size	J	D	CDR3	DNA
TRBV5-5	.	TRBJ2-5	.	CASSLDSVLGSAETQYF	TGTGCCAGCAGCTTGGACTCTGTGTTGGGAAGTGCTGAGACCCAGTACTTC
TRBV5-1	.	TRBJ2-3	.	CASSLGTTPGTDTQYF	TGCGCCAGCAGCTTAGGCACTACCCCGGGCACAGATACGCAGTATTTT
TRBV2	.	TRBJ2-5	.	CASSEDRGAEETQYF	TGTGCCAGCAGTGAAGATCGGGGGGCGGAAGAGACCCAGTACTTC
TRBV6-5	.	TRBJ2-1	.	CASRFSGLQNGEQFF	TGTGCCAGCAGGTTTTCGGGACTGCAAAATGGTGAGCAGTTCTTC
TRBV5-5	.	TRBJ1-6	.	CASSLSPSQGSNSPLHF	TGTGCCAGCAGCTTGTCTCCCTCACAGGGCTCCAATTCACCCCTCCACTTT
TRBV3-1/TRBV3-2	.	TRBJ1-2	.	CASRSLDYGYTF	TGTGCCAGCAGATCGCTCGACTATGGCTACACCTTC
TRBV6-5	.	TRBJ2-5	TRBD1	CASNSGQGLETQYF	TGTGCCAGCAATTCTGGACAGGGATTGGAGACCCAGTACTTC
TRBV4-1	few	TRBJ1-2	.	CASSQATVGYTF	TGCGCCAGCAGCCAAGCCACGGTTGGCTACACCTTC
TRBV18	.	TRBJ1-1	.	CASSPQPETEAFF	TGTGCCAGCTCACCACAGCCCGAGACTGAAGCTTTCTTT
TRBV5-1	.	TRBJ2-3	.	CASSLVRARWTDTQYF	TGCGCCAGCAGCTTGGTTAGGGCGCGTTGGACAGATACGCAGTATTTT
TRBV5-6	.	TRBJ1-1	TRBD1	CASSLRQGAGNTEAFF	TGTGCCAGCAGCTTGCGGCAGGGGGCAGGGAACACTGAAGCTTTCTTT
TRBV6-5	.	TRBJ2-1	TRBD2	CASRTGTSGGNEQFF	TGTGCCAGCAGGACCGGGACTAGTGGTGGCAATGAGCAGTTCTTC
TRBV5-1	.	TRBJ2-7	TRBD2	CASSPRTSGPYEQYF	TGCGCCAGCAGCCCTCGGACTAGCGGACCCTACGAGCAGTACTTC
TRBV27	.	TRBJ2-6	.	CASSSVAGANVLTF	TGTGCCAGCAGTTCGGTGGCAGGGGCCAACGTCCTGACTTTC
TRBV5-4	.	TRBJ1-2	TRBD1	CASSLGQGDYGYTF	TGTGCCAGCAGCTTGGGACAGGGTGACTATGGCTACACCTTC
TRBV3-1/TRBV3-2	.	TRBJ2-7	TRBD2	CASSSTSGKGYEQYF	TGTGCCAGCAGTTCGACTAGCGGGAAAGGCTACGAGCAGTACTTC
TRBV7-7	few	TRBJ2-3	.	CASSPRVGTTDTQYF	TGTGCCAGCAGCCCCAGGGTAGGAACCACAGATACGCAGTATTTT
TRBV24-1	.	TRBJ2-3	TRBD2	CATSGGSTDTQYF	TGTGCCACCTCGGGAGGGAGCACAGATACGCAGTATTTT
TRBV29-1	.	TRBJ1-1	.	CSVRVDANTEAFF	TGCAGCGTCCGCGTTGATGCGAACACTGAAGCTTTCTTT
TRBV11-2	.	TRBJ2-3	TRBD1	CASSLDGQGSTDTQYF	TGTGCCAGCAGCTTAGACGGACAGGGGAGCACAGATACGCAGTATTTT
TRBV24-1	few	TRBJ1-3	TRBD1	CATSDPGTGRNTIYF	TGTGCCACCAGTGATCCGGGGACAGGTCGAAACACCATATATTTT
TRBV6-5	.	TRBJ1-2	.	CASSYSRGAINYGYTF	TGTGCCAGCAGTTACTCACGGGGCGCGATTAACTATGGCTACACCTTC
TRBV6-2/TRBV6-3	.	TRBJ1-2	TRBD1	CASSLPDRESNYGYTF	TGTGCCAGCAGCCTCCCGGACAGGGAGAGTAACTATGGCTACACCTTC
TRBV5-5	.	TRBJ1-2	.	CASSLDRDGYTF	TGTGCCAGCAGCTTGGACAGGGATGGCTACACCTTC
TRBV5-4	.	TRBJ2-7	TRBD2	CASSWSAGGLYEQYF	TGTGCCAGCAGTTGGTCAGCGGGGGGGTTATACGAGCAGTACTTC
TRBV24-1	.	TRBJ2-1	.	CATSDFWGEQFF	TGTGCCACCAGTGATTTCTGGGGTGAGCAGTTCTTC
TRBV14	.	TRBJ1-1	.	CASSQVSRANTEAFF	TGTGCCAGCAGCCAAGTTTCCAGGGCGAACACTGAAGCTTTCTTT
TRBV3-1/TRBV3-2	.	TRBJ1-2	TRBD1	CASSHLDRGGYGYTF	TGTGCCAGCAGCCATTTGGACAGGGGCGGCTATGGCTACACCTTC
TRBV19	.	TRBJ2-5	.	CASSIGGTGPQETQYF	TGTGCCAGTAGTATAGGGGGAACAGGGCCCCAAGAGACCCAGTACTTC
TRBV3-1/TRBV3-2	.	TRBJ2-3	.	CASSRLKPSTDTQYF	TGTGCCAGCAGCCGCCTAAAGCCTTCCACAGATACGCAGTATTTT
TRBV5-6	.	TRBJ2-2	.	CASSLTGTGELFF	TGTGCCAGCAGCTTGACAGGGACCGGGGAGCTGTTTTTT
TRBV7-7	few	TRBJ2-1	TRBD1	CASSLGDTGVNEQFF	TGTGCCAGCAGCTTAGGGGACACAGGGGTCAATGAGCAGTTCTTC
TRBV29-1	.	TRBJ2-1	.	CSVEELGKKQFF	TGCAGCGTTGAAGAACTAGGTAAAAAGCAGTTCTTC
TRBV5-1	.	TRBJ2-3	TRBD1	CASSLGTGDTDTQYF	TGCGCCAGCAGCTTGGGGACAGGGGACACAGATACGCAGTATTTT
TRBV27	few	TRBJ1-6	TRBD1	CASSPLGTGVSPLHF	TGTGCCAGCAGTCCTCTGGGGACAGGGGTCTCACCCCTCCACTTT
TRBV4-1	few	TRBJ1-1	.	CASSHTGTAKASNTEAFF	TGCGCCAGCAGCCATACCGGGACCGCTAAAGCCTCGAACACTGAAGCTTTCTTT
TRBV29-1	.	TRBJ2-3	.	CSVDSLYTDTQYF	TGCAGCGTTGATAGTTTGTACACAGATACGCAGTATTTT
TRBV6-4	.	TRBJ2-7	.	CASSYNYEQYF	TGTGCCAGCAGCTACAATTACGAGCAGTACTTC
TRBV9	.	TRBJ1-3	.	CASSQGVSSGNTIYF	TGTGCCAGCAGCCAAGGGGTTAGCTCTGGAAACACCATATATTTT